These T cell receptor beta chains were read from a single sample in a study of cytomegalovirus exposure and HLA in healthy donors. Sequenced by immunoSEQ multiplex PCR; TCRdb stores in-frame clones only, minus some. The profile shows 150,000 or so clones, around 80% of them singletons. The material sequenced was PBMCs. The source is a woman in her forties or fifties in good health and CMV-seropositive. The CDR3 runs from the conserved cysteine through the conserved F or W. A D gene is named only where the DNA matches it firmly. The size of a clone is reported for some rows only, either as once, few or many, or as a class for expanded clones.

abundance,v_gene,j_gene,d_gene,CDR3nt,CDR3aa
NA,TRBV5-5,TRBJ2-7,TRBD1,TGTGCCAGCAGCCCGGGACAGGTTGGCGAGCAGTACTTC,CASSPGQVGEQYF
once,TRBV27,TRBJ1-6,TRBD1,TGTGCCAGCAGTTTATCGGACAGGGGAAATAATTCACCCCTCCACTTT,CASSLSDRGNNSPLHF
NA,TRBV25-1,TRBJ2-7,NA,TGTGCCAGCAGCCTAGGACAAGCGGGTTTTTACGAGCAGTACTTC,CASSLGQAGFYEQYF
NA,TRBV11-2,TRBJ2-7,NA,TGTGCCAGCAGCTTCCTCTCCGAGCAGTACTTC,CASSFLSEQYF
NA,TRBV7-9,TRBJ1-2,TRBD1,TGTGCCAGCAGCCCCGGGACAGACTATGGCTACACCTTC,CASSPGTDYGYTF
few,TRBV2,TRBJ1-1,TRBD1,TGTGCCAGCACCCAGACAGGGGTTTTCTTGAACACTGAAGCTTTCTTT,CASTQTGVFLNTEAFF
once,TRBV19,TRBJ1-1,NA,TGTGCCAGTAGTATAACCCCGGCTAGGGGGACTGAAGCTTTCTTT,CASSITPARGTEAFF
NA,TRBV19,TRBJ2-2,NA,TGTGCCAGTAGTATAAAGGCAGGGTTAATTTTGGGCGGGGAGCTGTTTTTT,CASSIKAGLILGGELFF
NA,TRBV15,TRBJ2-7,TRBD2,TGTGCCACCAGCAGAGAGACTAGCGGGAGCATCGCCTACGAGCAGTACTTC,CATSRETSGSIAYEQYF
NA,TRBV11-3,TRBJ2-7,NA,TGTGCCAGCAGCCGATTGACGGGCGAGCAGTACTTC,CASSRLTGEQYF
NA,TRBV25-1,TRBJ1-1,NA,TGTGCCAGCATAGGGGGAGTGAACACTGAAGCTTTCTTT,CASIGGVNTEAFF
once,TRBV7-3,TRBJ1-6,NA,TGTGCCAGCAGCTTAAGCGGGGATTCACCCCTCCACTTT,CASSLSGDSPLHF
NA,TRBV7-8,TRBJ2-1,TRBD2,TGTGCCAGCAGCTTGAGTCTAGCGGGGGGTCTAAATGAGCAGTTCTTC,CASSLSLAGGLNEQFF
NA,TRBV30,TRBJ1-2,NA,TGTGCCTGGAGTGTGACAGGCTATGGCTACACCTTC,CAWSVTGYGYTF
NA,TRBV2,TRBJ1-4,TRBD1,TGTGCCAGCAGAGATGACAGGGGCGAAAAACTGTTTTTT,CASRDDRGEKLFF
NA,TRBV27,TRBJ2-2,NA,TGTGCCAGCAGTTTAAACCGGGATCGCGGGGAGCTGTTTTTT,CASSLNRDRGELFF